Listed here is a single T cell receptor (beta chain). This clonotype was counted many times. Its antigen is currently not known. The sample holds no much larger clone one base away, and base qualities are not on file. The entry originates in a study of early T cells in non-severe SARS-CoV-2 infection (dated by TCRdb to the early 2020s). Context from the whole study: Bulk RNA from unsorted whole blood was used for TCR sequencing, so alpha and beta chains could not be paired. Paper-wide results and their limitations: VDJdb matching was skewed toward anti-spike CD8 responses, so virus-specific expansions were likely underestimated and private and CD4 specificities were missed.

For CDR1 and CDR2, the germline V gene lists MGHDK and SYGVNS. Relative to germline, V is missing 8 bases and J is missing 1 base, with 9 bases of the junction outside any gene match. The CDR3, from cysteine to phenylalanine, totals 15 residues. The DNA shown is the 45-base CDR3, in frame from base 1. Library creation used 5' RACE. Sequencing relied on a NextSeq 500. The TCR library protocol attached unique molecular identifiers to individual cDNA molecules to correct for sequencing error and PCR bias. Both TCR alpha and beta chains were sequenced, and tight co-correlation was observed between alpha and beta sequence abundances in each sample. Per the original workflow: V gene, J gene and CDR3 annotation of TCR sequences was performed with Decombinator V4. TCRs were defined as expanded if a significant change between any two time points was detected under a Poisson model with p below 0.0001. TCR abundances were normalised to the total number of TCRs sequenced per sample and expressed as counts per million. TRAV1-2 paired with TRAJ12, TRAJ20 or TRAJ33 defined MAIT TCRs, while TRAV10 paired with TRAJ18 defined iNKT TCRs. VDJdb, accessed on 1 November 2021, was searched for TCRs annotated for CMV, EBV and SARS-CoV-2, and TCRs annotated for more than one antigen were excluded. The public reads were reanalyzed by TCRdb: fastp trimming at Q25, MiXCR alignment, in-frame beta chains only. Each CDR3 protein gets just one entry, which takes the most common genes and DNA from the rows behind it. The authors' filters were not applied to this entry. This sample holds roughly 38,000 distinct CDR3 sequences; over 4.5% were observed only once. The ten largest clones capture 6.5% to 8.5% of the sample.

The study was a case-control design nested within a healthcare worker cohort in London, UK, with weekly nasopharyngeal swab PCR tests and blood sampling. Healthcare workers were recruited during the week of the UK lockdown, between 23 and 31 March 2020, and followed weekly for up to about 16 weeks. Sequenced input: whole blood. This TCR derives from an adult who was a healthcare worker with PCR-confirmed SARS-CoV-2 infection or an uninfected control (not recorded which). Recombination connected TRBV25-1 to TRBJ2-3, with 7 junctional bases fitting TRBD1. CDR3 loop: CASSPPGTGTDTQYF. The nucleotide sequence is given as TGTGCCAGCTCCCCCCCCGGGACAGGCACAGATACGCAGTATTTT.